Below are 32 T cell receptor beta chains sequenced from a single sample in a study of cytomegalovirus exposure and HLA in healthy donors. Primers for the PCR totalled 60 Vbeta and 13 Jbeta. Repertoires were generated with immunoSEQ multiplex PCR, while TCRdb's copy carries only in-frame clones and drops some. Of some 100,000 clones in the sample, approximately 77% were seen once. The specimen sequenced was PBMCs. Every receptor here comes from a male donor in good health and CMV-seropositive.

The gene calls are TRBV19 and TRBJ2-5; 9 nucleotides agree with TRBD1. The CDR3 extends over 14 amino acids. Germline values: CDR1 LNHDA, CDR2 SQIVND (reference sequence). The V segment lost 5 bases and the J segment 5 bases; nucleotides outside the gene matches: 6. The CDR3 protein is CASSGTGRRETQYF. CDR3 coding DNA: TGTGCCAGTAGTGGGACAGGGAGGAGGGAGACCCAGTACTTC.

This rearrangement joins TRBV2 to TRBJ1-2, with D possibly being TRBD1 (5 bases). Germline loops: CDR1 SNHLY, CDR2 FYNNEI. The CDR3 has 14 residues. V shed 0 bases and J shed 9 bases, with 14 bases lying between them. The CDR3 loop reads CASSEARGSFRYTF. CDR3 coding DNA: TGTGCCAGCAGTGAAGCCCGGGGGTCCTTTCGCTACACCTTC.

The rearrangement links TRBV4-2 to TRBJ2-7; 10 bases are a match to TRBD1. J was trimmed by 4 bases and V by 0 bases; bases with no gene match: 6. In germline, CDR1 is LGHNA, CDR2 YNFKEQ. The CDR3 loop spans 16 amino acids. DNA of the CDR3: TGTGCCAGCAGCCAAGAAGGGAGGACAGGGGGATACGAGCAGTACTTC. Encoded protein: CASSQEGRTGGYEQYF.

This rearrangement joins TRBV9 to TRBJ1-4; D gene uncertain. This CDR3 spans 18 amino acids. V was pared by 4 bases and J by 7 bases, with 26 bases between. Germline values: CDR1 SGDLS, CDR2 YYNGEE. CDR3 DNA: TGTGCCAGCAGCCCGAACCGCACGGTCCTCCCCTCCATTGAAAAACTGTTTTTT. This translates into CASSPNRTVLPSIEKLFF.

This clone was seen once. CDR3 sequence: CASDTGNQPQHF. CDR3 DNA: TGTGCTTCTGATACTGGCAATCAGCCCCAGCATTTT. The genes are TRBV30 and TRBJ1-5, with no clear D. Germline loops: CDR1 GTSNPN, CDR2 SVGIG (reference sequence). The length of the CDR3 is 12 residues.

Written as DNA, the CDR3 is TGTGCCAGCCTCCGCCAGGGGGCATTTGTAGATACGCAGTATTTT. This translates into CASLRQGAFVDTQYF. This rearrangement joins TRBV25-1 to TRBJ2-3, with 8 bases fitting TRBD1. The germline gives CDR1 MGHDK, CDR2 SYGVNS. With V trimmed by 8 bases and J by 5 bases, 12 bases remained unmatched. CDR3 length: 15 amino acids.

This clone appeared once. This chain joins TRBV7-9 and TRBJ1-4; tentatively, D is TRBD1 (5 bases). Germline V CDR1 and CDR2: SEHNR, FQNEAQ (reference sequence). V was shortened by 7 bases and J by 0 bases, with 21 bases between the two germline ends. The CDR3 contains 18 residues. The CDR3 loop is CASIPGRPGTATNEKLFF. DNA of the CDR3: TGTGCCAGCATCCCAGGGCGGCCAGGGACTGCAACTAATGAAAAACTGTTTTTT.

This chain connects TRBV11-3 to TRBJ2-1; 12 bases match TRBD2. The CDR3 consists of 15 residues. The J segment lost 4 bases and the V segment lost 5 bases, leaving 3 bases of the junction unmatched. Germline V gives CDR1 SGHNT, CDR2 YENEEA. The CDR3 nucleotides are TGTGCCAGCAGCCGGACTAGCGGGGCTTACAATGAGCAGTTCTTC. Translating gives CASSRTSGAYNEQFF.

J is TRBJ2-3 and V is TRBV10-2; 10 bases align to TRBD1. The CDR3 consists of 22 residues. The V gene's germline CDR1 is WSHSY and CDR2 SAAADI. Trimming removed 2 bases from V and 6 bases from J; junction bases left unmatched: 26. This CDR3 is CASSEPLPGQGKRGVHRDTQYF. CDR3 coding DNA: TGCGCCAGCAGTGAGCCCCTACCGGGACAGGGGAAGAGAGGGGTACATAGGGATACGCAGTATTTT.

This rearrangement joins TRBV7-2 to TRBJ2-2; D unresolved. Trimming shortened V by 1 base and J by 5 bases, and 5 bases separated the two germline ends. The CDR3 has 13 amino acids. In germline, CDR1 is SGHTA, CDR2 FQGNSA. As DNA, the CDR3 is TGTGCCAGCAGCTTAGTTTCAACCGGGGAGCTGTTTTTT. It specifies CASSLVSTGELFF.

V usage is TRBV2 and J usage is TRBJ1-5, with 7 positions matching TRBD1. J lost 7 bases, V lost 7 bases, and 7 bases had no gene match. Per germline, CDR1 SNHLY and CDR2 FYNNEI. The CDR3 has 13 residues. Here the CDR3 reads CASTAGGPQPQHF. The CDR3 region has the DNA TGTGCCAGCACCGCAGGGGGTCCCCAGCCCCAGCATTTT.

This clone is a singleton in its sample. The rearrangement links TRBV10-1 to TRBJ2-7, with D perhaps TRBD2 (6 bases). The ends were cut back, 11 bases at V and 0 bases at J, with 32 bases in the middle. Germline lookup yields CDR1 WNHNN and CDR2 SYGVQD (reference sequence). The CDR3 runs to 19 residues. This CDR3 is CALPRGKRQPNRSSYEQYF. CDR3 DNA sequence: TGCGCCCTACCGCGCGGGAAGAGGCAGCCTAACCGAAGCTCCTACGAGCAGTACTTC.

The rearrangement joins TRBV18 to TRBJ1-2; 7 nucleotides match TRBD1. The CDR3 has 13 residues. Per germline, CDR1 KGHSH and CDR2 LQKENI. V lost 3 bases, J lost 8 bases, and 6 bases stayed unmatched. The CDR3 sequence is CASSPSEGAGYTF. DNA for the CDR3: TGTGCCAGCTCACCGTCGGAGGGGGCCGGCTACACCTTC. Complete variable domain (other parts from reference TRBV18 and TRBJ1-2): NAGVMQNPRHLVRRRGQEARLRCSPMKGHSHVYWYRQLPEEGLKFMVYLQKENIIDESGMPKERFSAEFPKEGPSILRIQQVVRGDSAAYFCASSPSEGAGYTFGSGTRLTVV.

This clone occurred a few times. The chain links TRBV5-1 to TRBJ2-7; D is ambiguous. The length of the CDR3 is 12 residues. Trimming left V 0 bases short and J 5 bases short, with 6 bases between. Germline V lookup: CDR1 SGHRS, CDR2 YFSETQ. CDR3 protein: CASSLDGHEQYF. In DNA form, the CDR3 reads TGCGCCAGCAGCTTGGACGGTCACGAGCAGTACTTC.

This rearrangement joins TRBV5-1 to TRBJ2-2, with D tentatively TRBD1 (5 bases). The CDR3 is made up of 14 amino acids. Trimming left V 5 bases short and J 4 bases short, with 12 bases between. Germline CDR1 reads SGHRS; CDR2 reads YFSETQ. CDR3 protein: CASRVGTGTGELFF. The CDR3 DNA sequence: TGCGCCAGCAGGGTTGGAACAGGCACCGGGGAGCTGTTTTTT.

The CDR3 reads CASSQARGGGYTF. The CDR3 DNA reads TGCGCCAGCAGCCAGGCTCGGGGGGGCGGCTACACCTTC. V usage is TRBV4-3 and J usage is TRBJ1-2; the D gene is possibly TRBD1 (6 bases). CDR1 LGHNA and CDR2 YSLEER come from the germline V gene. Trimming took 3 bases from V and 8 from J, leaving 13 bases between them. The CDR3 totals 13 residues.

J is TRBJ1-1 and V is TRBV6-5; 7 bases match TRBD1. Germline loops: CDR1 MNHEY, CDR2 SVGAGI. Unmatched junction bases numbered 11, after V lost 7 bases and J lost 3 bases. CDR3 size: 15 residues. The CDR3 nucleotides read TGTGCCAGCACCCCCTTTCGACAGGGTTACACTGAAGCTTTCTTT. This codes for CASTPFRQGYTEAFF.

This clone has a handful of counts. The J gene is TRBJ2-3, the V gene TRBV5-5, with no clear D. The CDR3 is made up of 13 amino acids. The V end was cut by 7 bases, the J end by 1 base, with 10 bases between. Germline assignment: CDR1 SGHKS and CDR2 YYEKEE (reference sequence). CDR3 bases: TGTGCCAGCGGAGATCTACGCACAGATACGCAGTATTTT. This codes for CASGDLRTDTQYF.

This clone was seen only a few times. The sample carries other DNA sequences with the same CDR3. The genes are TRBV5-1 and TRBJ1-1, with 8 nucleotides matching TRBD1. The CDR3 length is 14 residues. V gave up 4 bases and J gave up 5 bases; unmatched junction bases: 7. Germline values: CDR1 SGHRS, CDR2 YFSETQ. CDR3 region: CASSLGQGGTEAFF. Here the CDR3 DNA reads TGCGCCAGCAGCCTTGGACAGGGAGGGACTGAAGCTTTCTTT.

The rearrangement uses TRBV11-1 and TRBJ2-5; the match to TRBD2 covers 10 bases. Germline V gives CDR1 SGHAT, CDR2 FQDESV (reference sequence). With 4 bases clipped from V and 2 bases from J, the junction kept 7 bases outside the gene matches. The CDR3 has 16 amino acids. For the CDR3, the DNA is TGTGCCAGCAGCTGGACTAGCGGTTCCGTACAAGAGACCCAGTACTTC. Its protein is CASSWTSGSVQETQYF.

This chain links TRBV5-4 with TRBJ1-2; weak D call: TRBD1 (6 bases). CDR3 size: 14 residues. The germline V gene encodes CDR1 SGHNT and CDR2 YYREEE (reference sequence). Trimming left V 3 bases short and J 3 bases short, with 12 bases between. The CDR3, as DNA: TGTGCCAGCAGCTCGGCAGGGGATCACTATGGCTACACCTTC. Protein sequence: CASSSAGDHYGYTF.

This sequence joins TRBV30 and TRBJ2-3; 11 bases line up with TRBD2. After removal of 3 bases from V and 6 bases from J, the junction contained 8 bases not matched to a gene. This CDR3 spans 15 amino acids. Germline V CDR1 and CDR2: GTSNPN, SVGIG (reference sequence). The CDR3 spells CAWSASSGGYDTQYF. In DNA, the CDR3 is TGTGCCTGGAGCGCATCTAGCGGGGGGTATGATACGCAGTATTTT.

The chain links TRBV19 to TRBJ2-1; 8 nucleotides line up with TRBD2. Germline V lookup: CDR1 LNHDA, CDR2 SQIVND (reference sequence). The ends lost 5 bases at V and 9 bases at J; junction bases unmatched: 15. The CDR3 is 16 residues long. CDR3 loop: CASSSIRGGGRSEQFF. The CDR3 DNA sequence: TGTGCCAGTAGTTCCATCCGGGGGGGCGGTCGTAGTGAGCAGTTCTTC.

CDR3 DNA: TGTGCCAGCACCCCCCGCGGCGAAACTGAAGCTTTCTTT. Translating gives CASTPRGETEAFF. The chain employs TRBV28 and TRBJ1-1; D unclear. The CDR3 loop spans 13 amino acids. Germline V gene data show CDR1 as MDHEN and CDR2 as SYDVKM. V was trimmed by 7 bases and J by 5 bases, leaving 14 bases between them.

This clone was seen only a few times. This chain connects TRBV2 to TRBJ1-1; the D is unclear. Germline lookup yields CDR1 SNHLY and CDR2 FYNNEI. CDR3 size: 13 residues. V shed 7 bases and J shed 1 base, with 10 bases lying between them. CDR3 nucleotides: TGTGCCAGCAAGGCGGAAACGAACACTGAAGCTTTCTTT. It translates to CASKAETNTEAFF.

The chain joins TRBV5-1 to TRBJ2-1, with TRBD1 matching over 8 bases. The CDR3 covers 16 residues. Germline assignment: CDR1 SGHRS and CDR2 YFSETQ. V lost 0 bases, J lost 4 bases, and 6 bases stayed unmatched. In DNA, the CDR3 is TGCGCCAGCAGCTTGGAGACAGGGGACTCGTACAATGAGCAGTTCTTC. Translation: CASSLETGDSYNEQFF. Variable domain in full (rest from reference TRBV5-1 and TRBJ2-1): KAGVTQTPRYLIKTRGQQVTLSCSPISGHRSVSWYQQTPGQGLQFLFEYFSETQRNKGNFPGRFSGRQFSNSRSEMNVSTLELGDSALYLCASSLETGDSYNEQFFGPGTRLTVL.

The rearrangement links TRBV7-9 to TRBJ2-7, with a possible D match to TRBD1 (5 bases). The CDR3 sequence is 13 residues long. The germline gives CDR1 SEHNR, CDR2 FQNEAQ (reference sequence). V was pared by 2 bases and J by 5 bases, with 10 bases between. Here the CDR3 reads CASSLRQQNEQYF. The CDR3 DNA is TGTGCCAGCAGCTTAAGACAGCAAAACGAGCAGTACTTC.

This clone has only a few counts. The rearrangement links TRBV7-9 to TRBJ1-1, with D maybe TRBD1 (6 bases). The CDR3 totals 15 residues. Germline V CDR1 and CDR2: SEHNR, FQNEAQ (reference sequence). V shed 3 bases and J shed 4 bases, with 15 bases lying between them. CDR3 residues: CASSLWGGRGTEAFF. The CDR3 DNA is TGTGCCAGCAGCTTGTGGGGGGGCAGGGGCACTGAAGCTTTCTTT.

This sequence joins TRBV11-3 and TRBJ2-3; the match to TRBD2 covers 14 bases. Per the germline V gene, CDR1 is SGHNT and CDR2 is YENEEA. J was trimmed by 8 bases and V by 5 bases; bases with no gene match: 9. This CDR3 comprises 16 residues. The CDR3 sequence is CASSQRLAGGQGTQYF. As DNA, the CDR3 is TGTGCCAGCAGCCAGCGACTAGCGGGGGGGCAAGGTACGCAGTATTTT.

CDR3: CASSGGTGRQNYGYTF. DNA for the CDR3: TGTGCCAGCAGCGGAGGGACAGGGAGGCAGAACTATGGCTACACCTTC. The chain employs TRBV4-2 and TRBJ1-2; TRBD1 matches 9 bases. The V gene's germline CDR1 is LGHNA and CDR2 YNFKEQ. The CDR3 extends over 16 amino acids. J gave up 2 bases and V 5 bases, and 9 bases lay outside the gene matches.

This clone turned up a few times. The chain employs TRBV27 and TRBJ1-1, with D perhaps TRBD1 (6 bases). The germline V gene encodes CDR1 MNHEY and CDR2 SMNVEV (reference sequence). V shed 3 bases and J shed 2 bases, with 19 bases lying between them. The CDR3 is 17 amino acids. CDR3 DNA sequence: TGTGCCAGCAGTTTGTTGGGTGATCGGACAGTTAACACTGAAGCTTTCTTT. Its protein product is CASSLLGDRTVNTEAFF.

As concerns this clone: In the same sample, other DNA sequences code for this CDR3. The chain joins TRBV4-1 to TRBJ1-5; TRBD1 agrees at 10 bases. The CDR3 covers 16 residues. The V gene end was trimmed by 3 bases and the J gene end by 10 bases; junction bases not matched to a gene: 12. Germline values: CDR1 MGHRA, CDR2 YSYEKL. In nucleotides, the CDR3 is TGCGCCAGCAGCCAGAACCCGGGACAGGGGCTATATCCCCAGCATTTT. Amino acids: CASSQNPGQGLYPQHF.